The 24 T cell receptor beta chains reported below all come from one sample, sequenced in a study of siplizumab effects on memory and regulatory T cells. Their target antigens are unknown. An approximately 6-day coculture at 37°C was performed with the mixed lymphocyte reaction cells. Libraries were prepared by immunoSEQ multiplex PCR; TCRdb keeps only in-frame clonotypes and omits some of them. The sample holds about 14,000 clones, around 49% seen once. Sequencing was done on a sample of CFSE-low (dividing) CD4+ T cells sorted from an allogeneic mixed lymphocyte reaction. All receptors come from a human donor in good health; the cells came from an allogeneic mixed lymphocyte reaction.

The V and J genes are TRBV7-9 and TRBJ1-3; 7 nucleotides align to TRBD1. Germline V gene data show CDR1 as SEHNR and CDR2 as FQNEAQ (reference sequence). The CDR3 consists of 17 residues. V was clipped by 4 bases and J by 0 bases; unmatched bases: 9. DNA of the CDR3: TGTGCCAGCAGCTACCTCGCGGGACAGAACTCTGGAAACACCATATATTTT. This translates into CASSYLAGQNSGNTIYF.

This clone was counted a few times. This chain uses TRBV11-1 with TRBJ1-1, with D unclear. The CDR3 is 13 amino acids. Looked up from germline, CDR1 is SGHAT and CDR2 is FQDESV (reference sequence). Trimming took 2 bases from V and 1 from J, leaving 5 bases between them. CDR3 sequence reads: CASSLIRNTEAFF. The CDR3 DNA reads TGTGCCAGCAGCTTAATACGGAACACTGAAGCTTTCTTT.

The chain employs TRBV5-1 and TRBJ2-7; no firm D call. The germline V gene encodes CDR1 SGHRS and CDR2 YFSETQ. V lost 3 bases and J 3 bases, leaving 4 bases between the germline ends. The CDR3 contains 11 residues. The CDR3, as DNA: TGCGCCAGCAGCTCTTTCTACGAGCAGTACTTC. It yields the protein CASSSFYEQYF. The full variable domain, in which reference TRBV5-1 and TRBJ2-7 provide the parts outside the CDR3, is KAGVTQTPRYLIKTRGQQVTLSCSPISGHRSVSWYQQTPGQGLQFLFEYFSETQRNKGNFPGRFSGRQFSNSRSEMNVSTLELGDSALYLCASSSFYEQYFGPGTRLTVT.

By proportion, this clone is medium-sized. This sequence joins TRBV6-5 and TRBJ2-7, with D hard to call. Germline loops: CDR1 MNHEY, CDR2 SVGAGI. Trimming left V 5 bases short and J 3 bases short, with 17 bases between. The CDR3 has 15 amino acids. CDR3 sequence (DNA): TGTGCCAGCAGTCACACCCTCGATAGCTACTACGAGCAGTACTTC. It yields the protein CASSHTLDSYYEQYF.

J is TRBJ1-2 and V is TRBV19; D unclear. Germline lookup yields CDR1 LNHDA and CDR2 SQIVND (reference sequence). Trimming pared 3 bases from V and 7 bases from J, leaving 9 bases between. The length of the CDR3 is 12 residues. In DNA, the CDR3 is TGTGCCAGTAGTATGGAGGGCCGTGGCTACACCTTC. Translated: CASSMEGRGYTF.

This chain's CDR3 is CASSLLGMNTEAFF. CDR3 sequence (DNA): TGTGCCAGCAGCTTGCTTGGGATGAACACTGAAGCTTTCTTT. The rearrangement uses TRBV5-4 and TRBJ1-1; the D is unclear. Germline V gene sequence: CDR1 SGHNT, CDR2 YYREEE (reference sequence). The CDR3 is made up of 14 amino acids. The ends were cut back, 1 base at V and 0 bases at J, with 7 bases in the middle.

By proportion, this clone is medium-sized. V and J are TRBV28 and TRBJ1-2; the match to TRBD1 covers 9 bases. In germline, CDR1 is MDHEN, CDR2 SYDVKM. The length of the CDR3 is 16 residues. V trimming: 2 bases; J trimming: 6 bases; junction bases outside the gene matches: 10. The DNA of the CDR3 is TGTGCCAGCAGTTTAGTCCTCGCGGGACAGGGTAATGGCTACACCTTC. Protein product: CASSLVLAGQGNGYTF.

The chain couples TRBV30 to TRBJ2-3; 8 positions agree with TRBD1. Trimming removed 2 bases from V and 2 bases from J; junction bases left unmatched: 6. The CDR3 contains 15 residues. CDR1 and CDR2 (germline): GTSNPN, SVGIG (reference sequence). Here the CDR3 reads CAWSRQGAVTDTQYF. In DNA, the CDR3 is TGTGCCTGGAGTAGGCAGGGGGCTGTCACAGATACGCAGTATTTT.

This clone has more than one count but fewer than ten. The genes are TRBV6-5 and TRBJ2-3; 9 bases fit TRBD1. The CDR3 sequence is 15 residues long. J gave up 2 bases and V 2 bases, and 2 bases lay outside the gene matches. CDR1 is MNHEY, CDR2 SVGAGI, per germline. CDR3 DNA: TGTGCCAGCAGTTACGGGACAGGGCACACAGATACGCAGTATTTT. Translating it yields CASSYGTGHTDTQYF.

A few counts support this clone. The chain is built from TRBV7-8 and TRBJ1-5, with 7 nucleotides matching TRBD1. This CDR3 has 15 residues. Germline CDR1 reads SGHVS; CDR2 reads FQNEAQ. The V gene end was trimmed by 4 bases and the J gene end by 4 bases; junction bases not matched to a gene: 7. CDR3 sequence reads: CASSSTGSLNQPQHF. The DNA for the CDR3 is TGTGCCAGCAGCTCGACAGGGTCCCTAAATCAGCCCCAGCATTTT.

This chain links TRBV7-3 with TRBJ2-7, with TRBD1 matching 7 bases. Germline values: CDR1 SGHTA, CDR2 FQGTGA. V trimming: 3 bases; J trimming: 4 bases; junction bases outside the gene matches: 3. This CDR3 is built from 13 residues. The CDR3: CASSFDREYEQYF. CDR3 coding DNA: TGTGCCAGCAGCTTTGACAGGGAATACGAGCAGTACTTC.

CDR3 protein: CASSLGQGQETQYF. DNA of the CDR3: TGCGCCAGCAGCTTGGGTCAGGGCCAAGAGACCCAGTACTTC. The rearrangement uses TRBV5-1 and TRBJ2-5, with a weak D call TRBD1 (5 bases). The V end lost 0 bases, the J end lost 1 base, and 7 bases lay between the germline ends. This CDR3 is built from 14 residues. The germline CDR1 and CDR2 sequences are SGHRS and YFSETQ.

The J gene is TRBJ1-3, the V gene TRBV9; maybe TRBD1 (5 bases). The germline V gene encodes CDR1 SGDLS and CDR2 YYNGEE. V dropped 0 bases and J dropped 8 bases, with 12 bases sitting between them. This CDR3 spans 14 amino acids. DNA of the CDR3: TGTGCCAGCAGCGTAGTTCCAGGGTTGGACACCATATATTTT. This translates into CASSVVPGLDTIYF.

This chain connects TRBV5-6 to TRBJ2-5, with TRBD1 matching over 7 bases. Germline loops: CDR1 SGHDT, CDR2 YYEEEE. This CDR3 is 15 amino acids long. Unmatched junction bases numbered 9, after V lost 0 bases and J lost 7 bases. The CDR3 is CASSLDGQVFGTQYF. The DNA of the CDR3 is TGTGCCAGCAGCTTGGACGGACAGGTTTTCGGGACCCAGTACTTC.

In nucleotides, the CDR3 is TGTGCCATCAGCGACCCCGGGAACCCGTCTGGGGCCAACGTCCTGACTTTC. Translating gives CAISDPGNPSGANVLTF. V gene TRBV10-3 combines with J gene TRBJ2-6; D might be TRBD2 (5 bases). The CDR3 has 17 residues. The V end lost 6 bases, the J end lost 1 base, and 16 bases lay between the germline ends. Germline V gives CDR1 ENHRY, CDR2 SYGVKD.

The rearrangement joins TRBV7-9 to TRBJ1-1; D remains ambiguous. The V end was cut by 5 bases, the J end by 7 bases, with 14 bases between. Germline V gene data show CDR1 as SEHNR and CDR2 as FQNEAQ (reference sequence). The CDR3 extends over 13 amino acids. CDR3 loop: CASSQNSIGEAFF. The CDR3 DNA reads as TGTGCCAGCAGCCAGAATTCAATCGGTGAAGCTTTCTTT.

The CDR3 nucleotides read TGTGCCAGCAGTTACTCGCAGGGGGCGAGGGAGCAGTACTTC. It translates to CASSYSQGAREQYF. The rearrangement uses TRBV6-6 and TRBJ2-7; 8 bases align to TRBD1. After removal of 0 bases from V and 7 bases from J, the junction contained 5 bases not matched to a gene. This CDR3 comprises 14 residues. Germline V CDR1 and CDR2: MNHNY, SVGAGI (reference sequence).

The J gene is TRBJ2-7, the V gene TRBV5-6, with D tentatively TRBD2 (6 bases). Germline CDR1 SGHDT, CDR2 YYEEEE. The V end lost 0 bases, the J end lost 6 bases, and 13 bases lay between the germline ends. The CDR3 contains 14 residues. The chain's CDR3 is CASSLDLGGSEQYF. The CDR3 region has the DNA TGTGCCAGCAGCTTGGATTTGGGGGGATCCGAGCAGTACTTC.

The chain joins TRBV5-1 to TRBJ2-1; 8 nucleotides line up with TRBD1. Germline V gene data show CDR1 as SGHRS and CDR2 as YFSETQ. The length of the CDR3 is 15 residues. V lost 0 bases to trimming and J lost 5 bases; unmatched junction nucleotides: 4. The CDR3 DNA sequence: TGCGCCAGCAGCTTGGCCGGGACAGGACACAATGAGCAGTTCTTC. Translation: CASSLAGTGHNEQFF.

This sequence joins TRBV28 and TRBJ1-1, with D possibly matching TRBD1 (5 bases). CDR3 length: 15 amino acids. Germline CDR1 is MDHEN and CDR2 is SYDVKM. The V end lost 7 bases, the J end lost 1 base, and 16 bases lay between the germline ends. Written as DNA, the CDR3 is TGTGCCAGCACTCTGGCAGGGAGGTGGAACACTGAAGCTTTCTTT. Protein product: CASTLAGRWNTEAFF.

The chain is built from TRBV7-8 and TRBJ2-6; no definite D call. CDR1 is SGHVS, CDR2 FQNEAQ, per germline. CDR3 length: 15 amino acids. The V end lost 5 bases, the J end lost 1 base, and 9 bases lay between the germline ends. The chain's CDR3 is CASSLRQSGANVLTF. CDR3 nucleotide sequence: TGTGCCAGCAGCCTGAGACAATCTGGGGCCAACGTCCTGACTTTC. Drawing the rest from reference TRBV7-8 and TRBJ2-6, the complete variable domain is GAGVSQSPRYKVAKRGQDVALRCDPISGHVSLFWYQQALGQGPEFLTYFQNEAQLDKSGLPSDRFFAERPEGSVSTLKIQRTQQEDSAVYLCASSLRQSGANVLTFGAGSRLTVL.

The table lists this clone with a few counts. The CDR3 loop reads CASSRDRREKLFF. CDR3 DNA: TGTGCCAGCTCTCGGGACAGGAGAGAAAAACTGTTTTTT. This chain links TRBV18 with TRBJ1-4; 8 bases fit TRBD1. Germline trimming cut 6 bases from V and 8 bases from J; bases unmatched to any gene: 5. This CDR3 has 13 amino acids. Germline loops: CDR1 KGHSH, CDR2 LQKENI. Variable domain in full (rest from reference TRBV18 and TRBJ1-4): NAGVMQNPRHLVRRRGQEARLRCSPMKGHSHVYWYRQLPEEGLKFMVYLQKENIIDESGMPKERFSAEFPKEGPSILRIQQVVRGDSAAYFCASSRDRREKLFFGSGTQLSVL.

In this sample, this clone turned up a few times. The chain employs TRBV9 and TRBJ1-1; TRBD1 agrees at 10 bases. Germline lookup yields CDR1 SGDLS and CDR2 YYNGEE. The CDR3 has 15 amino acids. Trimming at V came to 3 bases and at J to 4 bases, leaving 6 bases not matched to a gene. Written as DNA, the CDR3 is TGTGCCAGCAGCGGGAAGGACAGGGGGGGCACTGAAGCTTTCTTT. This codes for CASSGKDRGGTEAFF.

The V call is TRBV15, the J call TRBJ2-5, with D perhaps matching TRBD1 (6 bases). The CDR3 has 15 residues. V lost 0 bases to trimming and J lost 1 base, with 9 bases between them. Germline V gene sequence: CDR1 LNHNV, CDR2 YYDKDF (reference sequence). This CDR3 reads CATSRDRGGQETQYF. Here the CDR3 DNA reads TGTGCCACCAGCAGAGATCGAGGGGGCCAAGAGACCCAGTACTTC.